What follows is one T cell receptor (beta chain) and its context. The sample belongs to a study of blood T cells in healthy people across ages. Next came a second PCR, run for about 6 to 12 cycles, which used a sample-barcoded 5' primer along with a J-beta primer mix. MiXCR was run by TCRdb on the 5' RACE reads, yielding one entry per CDR3 protein. Of roughly 730,000 distinct CDR3 sequences listed, roughly three fifths are singletons. From germline, CDR1 is SGHVS and CDR2 FNYEAQ. The junction had 4 bases not matched to a gene; V was cut back by 2 bases and J by 4 bases. The CDR3 totals 15 residues. The sequence was obtained from a man aged 35-49 years in good health. The sequenced material came from blood. The chain combines TRBV7-6 with TRBJ2-5; TRBD2 matches at 10 bases. The DNA for the CDR3 is TGTGCCAGCAGCTTACAACCTAGCGGGAGAGAGACCCAGTACTTC. Amino acid sequence: CASSLQPSGRETQYF. Full variable domain (missing parts from reference TRBV7-6 and TRBJ2-5): GAGVSQSPRYKVTKRGQDVALRCDPISGHVSLYWYRQALGQGPEFLTYFNYEAQQDKSGLPNDRFSAERPEGSISTLTIQRTEQRDSAMYRCASSLQPSGRETQYFGPGTRLLVL.